What follows are 8 T cell receptor beta chains derived from one specimen sequenced in a study of cytomegalovirus exposure and HLA in healthy donors. It was with 60 Vbeta and 13 Jbeta primers that the PCR ran. Using immunoSEQ multiplex PCR, the repertoire was profiled, and TCRdb retains in-frame clones only, with some absent. The sample lists under 150,000 clones; about 85% were seen once. What was sequenced was PBMCs. The receptors were gathered from a boy aged 10-17 years in good health and CMV-seronegative.

V is TRBV27 and J is TRBJ2-5; 8 bases are shared with TRBD1. Per germline, CDR1 MNHEY and CDR2 SMNVEV (reference sequence). Unmatched junction bases numbered 8, after V lost 6 bases and J lost 5 bases. This CDR3 has 14 residues. CDR3 in amino acids: CASRERTGQETQYF. In DNA form, the CDR3 reads TGTGCCAGCAGGGAGAGGACAGGGCAGGAGACCCAGTACTTC.

The chain has TRBV5-1 and TRBJ2-3; TRBD2 is a possible D gene (6 bases). The germline V and J ends were trimmed by 1 base and 0 bases, with 6 bases remaining between them. In germline, CDR1 is SGHRS, CDR2 YFSETQ. The CDR3 consists of 14 residues. The DNA for the CDR3 is TGCGCCAGCAGCTTGAGCGGGAGCACAGATACGCAGTATTTT. Translation: CASSLSGSTDTQYF.

The rearrangement links TRBV14 to TRBJ2-7; TRBD1 aligns across 10 bases. The CDR3 covers 14 residues. The junction had 5 bases not matched to a gene; V was cut back by 6 bases and J by 3 bases. Germline loops: CDR1 SGHDN, CDR2 FVKESK. Written as DNA, the CDR3 is TGTGCCAGCAGGGCCGGGACAGGGGACTACGAGCAGTACTTC. This translates into CASRAGTGDYEQYF.

The CDR3: CASSPDRVGNQPQHF. DNA of the CDR3: TGCGCCAGCAGCCCAGACAGGGTCGGCAATCAGCCCCAGCATTTT. The V and J genes are TRBV4-3 and TRBJ1-5, with 7 bases lining up with TRBD1. The length of the CDR3 is 15 residues. The ends lost 4 bases at V and 2 bases at J; junction bases unmatched: 5. In germline, CDR1 is LGHNA, CDR2 YSLEER.

This rearrangement joins TRBV19 to TRBJ2-7; TRBD2 aligns across 8 bases. V was pared by 5 bases and J by 2 bases, with 5 bases of the junction left unmatched. Germline V gene lookup returns CDR1 LNHDA and CDR2 SQIVND (reference sequence). The CDR3 contains 14 residues. CDR3 residues: CASSPSGLAYEQYF. In DNA form, the CDR3 reads TGTGCCAGTAGTCCTTCGGGACTAGCCTACGAGCAGTACTTC.

The CDR3 is CASSPQGSVGQPQHF. In nucleotides, the CDR3 is TGTGCCAGCTCACCGCAGGGTTCGGTCGGTCAGCCCCAGCATTTT. V usage is TRBV18 and J usage is TRBJ1-5, with a weak D call TRBD1 (5 bases). V was trimmed by 3 bases and J by 6 bases, leaving 15 bases between them. CDR1 and CDR2 from the germline V gene are KGHSH and LQKENI. This CDR3 has 15 residues.

V gene TRBV30 combines with J gene TRBJ1-6, with unresolved D. This CDR3 has 14 residues. From germline, CDR1 is GTSNPN and CDR2 SVGIG (reference sequence). The germline V and J ends were trimmed by 4 bases and 8 bases, with 15 bases remaining between them. CDR3 sequence: CAWTGIQIDSPLHF. CDR3 coding DNA: TGTGCCTGGACGGGGATTCAGATAGATTCACCCCTCCACTTT.

V is TRBV19 and J is TRBJ2-3; 11 bases match TRBD2. The CDR3 loop spans 16 amino acids. Trimming cost V 8 bases and J 0 bases; bases outside gene matches: 7. Germline V gives CDR1 LNHDA, CDR2 SQIVND (reference sequence). The CDR3 reads CASGSTSGVSTDTQYF. The DNA for the CDR3 is TGTGCCAGTGGCTCGACTAGCGGGGTTAGCACAGATACGCAGTATTTT. Full variable domain (remainder filled in from reference TRBV19 and TRBJ2-3): DGGITQSPKYLFRKEGQNVTLSCEQNLNHDAMYWYRQDPGQGLRLIYYSQIVNDFQKGDIAEGYSVSREKKESFPLTVTSAQKNPTAFYLCASGSTSGVSTDTQYFGPGTRLTVL.